The T cell receptor (beta chain) described here comes from a study of OX40 agonist ivuxolimab in advanced cancers. In regard to this clone: Its specificity is unknown.

Data came from immunoSEQ multiplex PCR; TCRdb stores just in-frame clones and leaves some out. The sample shows about 100,000 clones, about nine tenths of them seen only once. The germline V gene encodes CDR1 MNHNY and CDR2 SVGAGI (reference sequence). The CDR3 spans 14 residues. V lost 8 bases, J lost 2 bases, and 13 bases lay in between. Findings of the study overall: What antigens the expanded peripheral T cells recognized was never established.

The sample here was CD4+ or CD8+ T cells sorted from blood, taken in a trial of the OX40 agonist ivuxolimab. The chain employs TRBV6-6 and TRBJ1-3, with a tentative D call TRBD1 (5 bases). This TCR was sampled from an adult with an advanced solid tumor such as melanoma, head and neck, liver or kidney cancer. CDR3 coding DNA: TGTGCCAGCGGTCTGGGAGGGGCTGGAAACACCATATATTTT. Encoded protein: CASGLGGAGNTIYF.